This T cell receptor (beta chain) was recorded in a study of OX40 agonist ivuxolimab in advanced cancers. CDR1 and CDR2 from the germline V gene are MNHNY and SVGAGI (reference sequence). CDR3 length: 14 residues. V lost 5 bases and J lost 3, with 14 bases in between. The assay was immunoSEQ multiplex PCR, and TCRdb's table has in-frame clones only and misses some. The table includes 100,000 to 150,000 clones, around 93% detected once. The TCR comes from an adult with an advanced solid tumor such as melanoma, head and neck, liver or kidney cancer. The rearrangement joins TRBV6-6 to TRBJ2-7; no clear D. Here the sequenced sample was CD4+ or CD8+ T cells sorted from blood, taken in a trial of the OX40 agonist ivuxolimab. The CDR3, as DNA: TGTGCCAGCAGTCCCCGGGTTCCTAACTACGAGCAGTACTTC. Protein sequence: CASSPRVPNYEQYF.